This T cell receptor (beta chain) is from a study of blood T cell repertoires in COVID-19. Study context: Acute and convalescent COVID-19 samples came from the United States, Italy and Spain. PBMCs, B-cell-depleted T cells, or T cells were the source of the cDNA or gDNA that made up the material.

Per the authors' pipeline: Amplification of reference gene primers provided the estimated nucleated cell counts. Clones were sequenced by immunoSEQ multiplex PCR, and TCRdb holds only the in-frame ones, with some missing. D and trimming were read from the DNA, whereas the V and J calls and clone size are those reported in that table. The sample has some 55,000 clones; more than 90% are singletons. Germline values: CDR1 SGHDN, CDR2 FVKESK. The junction had 11 bases not matched to a gene; V was cut back by 3 bases and J by 3 bases. This CDR3 spans 18 amino acids. The chain is built from TRBV14 and TRBJ2-3, with TRBD1 matching 11 bases. The sample was peripheral blood. The source is a human donor in a cohort sampled during active COVID-19. The CDR3 coding sequence is TGTGCCAGCAGCCACCGAGTGAGGACAGGGGGCCTGACAGATACGCAGTATTTT. Translation gives CASSHRVRTGGLTDTQYF.